This T cell receptor (beta chain) came from a study of regulatory T cells in long-lasting Graves disease. About the study: The antithyroid drugs taken by newly diagnosed Graves' patients had been used for under 3 months.

Sequencing libraries for TCR beta were prepared with iRepertoire HTBI primers and Arm-PCR of CDR3 regions. TCRdb processed the multiplex PCR reads anew with MiXCR; each CDR3 protein has one entry. The sample lists 350,000 to 450,000 distinct CDR3 sequences, more than 12% occurring once. Points from the study as a whole: With under 3,500 shared public clonotypes, persistent patients exceeded new patients, who shared about a thousand.

As to this clonotype: What it binds is not known.

Documented time point: newly diagnosed GD, antithyroid drugs for less than 3 months. Preparation of the TCR library used RNA extracted from PBMCs. Germline V CDR1 and CDR2: SGHRS, YFSETQ. The CDR3 sequence is 13 residues long. With 4 bases removed from V and 4 bases from J, the gap between germline ends came to 11 bases. The same specimen was also included in a second study, on T cells in Graves' hyperthyroidism and ophthalmopathy. From that second work: TCR CDR3 underwent first-round RT-PCR with the HTBI primer set.

The sequenced sample was peripheral blood mononuclear cells (PBMCs), obtained at new diagnosis, from a patient treated with antithyroid drugs. The chain is built from TRBV5-1 and TRBJ2-5, with D maybe TRBD2 (5 bases). The receptor was derived from a woman aged 25 to 39 with Graves disease. CDR3 sequence reads: CASSLGMRETQYF. The CDR3 coding sequence is TGCGCCAGCAGCCTCGGGATGCGAGAGACCCAGTACTTC.